The following is a T cell receptor (beta chain) sequence with its context. The repertoire was sequenced with immunoSEQ multiplex PCR; TCRdb's copy has only in-frame clones and lacks some. The sample has more than 90,000 clones, 95% to 96% seen once; the top ten hold approximately 0.2%. The data belong to a study of technical replicates of blood from four donors. Germline V gives CDR1 SGHVS, CDR2 FQNEAQ. With 1 base removed from V and 4 bases from J, the gap between germline ends came to 20 bases. CDR3 length: 17 amino acids. This receptor was identified in a human donor in good health. The chain links TRBV7-8 to TRBJ2-7, with unresolved D. The sequencing sample was made of T cells isolated from PBMCs. CDR3: CASSLGDTVVAVYEQYF. CDR3 coding DNA: TGTGCCAGCAGCTTAGGCGATACAGTGGTTGCCGTTTACGAGCAGTACTTC.